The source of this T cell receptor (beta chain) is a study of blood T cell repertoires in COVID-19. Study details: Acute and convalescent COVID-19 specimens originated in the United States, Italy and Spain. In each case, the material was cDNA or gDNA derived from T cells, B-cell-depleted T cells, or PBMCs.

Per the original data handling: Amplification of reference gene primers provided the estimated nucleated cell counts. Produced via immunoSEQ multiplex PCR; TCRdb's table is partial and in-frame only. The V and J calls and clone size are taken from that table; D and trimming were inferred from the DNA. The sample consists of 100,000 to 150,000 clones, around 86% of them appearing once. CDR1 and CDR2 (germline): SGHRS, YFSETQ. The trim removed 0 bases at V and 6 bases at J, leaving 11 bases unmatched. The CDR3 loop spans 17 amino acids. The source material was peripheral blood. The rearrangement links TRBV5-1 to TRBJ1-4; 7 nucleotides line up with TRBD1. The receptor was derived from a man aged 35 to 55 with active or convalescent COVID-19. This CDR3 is CASSLGNRGPGYEKLFF. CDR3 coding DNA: TGCGCCAGCAGCTTGGGGAACAGGGGCCCGGGCTATGAAAAACTGTTTTTT.